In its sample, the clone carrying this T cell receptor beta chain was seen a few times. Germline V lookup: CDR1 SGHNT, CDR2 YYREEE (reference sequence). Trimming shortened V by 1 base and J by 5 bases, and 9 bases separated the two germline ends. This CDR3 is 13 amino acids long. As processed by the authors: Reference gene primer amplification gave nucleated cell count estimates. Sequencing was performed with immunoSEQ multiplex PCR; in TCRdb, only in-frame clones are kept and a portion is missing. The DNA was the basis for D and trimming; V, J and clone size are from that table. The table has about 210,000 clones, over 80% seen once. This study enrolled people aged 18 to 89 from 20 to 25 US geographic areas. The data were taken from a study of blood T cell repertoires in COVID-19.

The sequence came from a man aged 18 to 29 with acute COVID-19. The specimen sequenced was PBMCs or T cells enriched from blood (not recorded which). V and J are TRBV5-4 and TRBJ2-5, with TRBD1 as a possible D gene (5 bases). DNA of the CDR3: TGTGCCAGCAGCTTGCAGGGTATGGAGACCCAGTACTTC. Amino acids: CASSLQGMETQYF. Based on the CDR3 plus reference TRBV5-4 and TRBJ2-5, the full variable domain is ETGVTQSPTHLIKTRGQQVTLRCSSQSGHNTVSWYQQALGQGPQFIFQYYREEENGRGNFPPRFSGLQFPNYSSELNVNALELDDSALYLCASSLQGMETQYFGPGTRLLVL.